Shown below are 11 T cell receptor beta chains from a single sample sequenced in a study of T-cell reconstitution after alpha-beta-depleted transplantation in children. A TCRbeta library incorporating unique molecular identifiers was prepared. MiXCR, applied by TCRdb to the PCR reads, yields one record per CDR3 protein. The sample lists about 610,000 distinct CDR3 sequences, under 12% seen once, with 4% to 5% in the top ten. Here the sequenced sample was PBMCs from the stem cell graft donor, taken from the stem cell graft. The source of these receptors is a human donor who donated a stem cell graft to a child with acute myeloid leukemia.

This clonotype was seen many times. The chain carries TRBV10-3 and TRBJ2-1, with a tentative D call TRBD2 (5 bases). CDR3 length: 12 amino acids. From germline, CDR1 is ENHRY and CDR2 SYGVKD. V was trimmed by 0 bases and J by 8 bases, leaving 5 bases between them. CDR3 sequence: CAISESGDEQFF. The CDR3 region has the DNA TGTGCCATCAGTGAGTCGGGAGATGAGCAGTTCTTC.

This clonotype showed up just a few times. The chain couples TRBV28 to TRBJ2-3; 9 bases fit TRBD2. This CDR3 has 18 residues. J was trimmed by 4 bases and V by 6 bases; bases with no gene match: 17. Germline V gene sequence: CDR1 MDHEN, CDR2 SYDVKM. The CDR3 loop reads CASSHQFGAGGGPDTQYF. The CDR3 coding sequence is TGTGCCAGCAGCCATCAATTTGGTGCGGGAGGGGGGCCAGATACGCAGTATTTT.

There are a few counts of this clonotype. This sequence joins TRBV5-1 and TRBJ2-7; TRBD2 agrees at 9 bases. Germline assignment: CDR1 SGHRS and CDR2 YFSETQ. Losses at the gene ends were 4 bases for V and 6 bases for J; bases not matched to a gene: 8. This CDR3 spans 14 amino acids. The CDR3 is CASSSSSGAREQYF. Written as DNA, the CDR3 is TGCGCCAGCAGCAGCTCTAGCGGGGCCCGCGAGCAGTACTTC.

The chain recombines TRBV11-2 with TRBJ2-2; no clear D gene. Trimming removed 5 bases from V and 5 bases from J, with 12 bases in between. This CDR3 has 14 residues. Germline CDR1 SGHAT, CDR2 FQNNGV. CDR3 in DNA: TGTGCCAGCAGCAATTCAGGAGTAACCGGGGAGCTGTTTTTT. Encoded protein: CASSNSGVTGELFF. The full variable domain, rest sourced from reference TRBV11-2 and TRBJ2-2, is EAGVAQSPRYKIIEKRQSVAFWCNPISGHATLYWYQQILGQGPKLLIQFQNNGVVDDSQLPKDRFSAERLKGVDSTLKIQPAKLEDSAVYLCASSNSGVTGELFFGEGSRLTVL.

This clonotype was detected many times. The gene calls are TRBV12-3 or TRBV12-4 and TRBJ2-6; D is unresolved. The CDR3 totals 16 residues. V gave up 5 bases and J gave up 0 bases, with 11 bases separating them. CDR3 DNA: TGTGCCAGCAGTACCGCGCGCACCTCTGGGGCCAACGTCCTGACTTTC. It specifies CASSTARTSGANVLTF.

This clonotype was observed a few times. This sequence joins TRBV12-3 or TRBV12-4 and TRBJ1-1; TRBD1 is a possible D gene (5 bases). Trimming left V 2 bases short and J 1 base short, with 11 bases between. This CDR3 has 15 amino acids. The CDR3 reads CASSLNGGGNTEAFF. The CDR3 DNA follows: TGTGCCAGCAGTTTAAATGGGGGGGGGAACACTGAAGCTTTCTTT.

This chain links TRBV5-1 with TRBJ2-7, with 7 bases identical to TRBD2. Losses at the gene ends were 4 bases for V and 4 bases for J; bases not matched to a gene: 8. This CDR3 has 14 amino acids. Germline-derived CDR1 and CDR2 are SGHRS and YFSETQ. CDR3 residues: CASSPNSGLYEQYF. CDR3 sequence (DNA): TGCGCCAGCAGCCCCAATAGCGGGCTTTACGAGCAGTACTTC.

J is TRBJ2-1 and V is TRBV30; 10 bases are shared with TRBD2. The V and J ends lost 3 bases and 4 bases, in that order; junction bases with no gene match: 9. CDR1 GTSNPN and CDR2 SVGIG come from the germline V gene (reference sequence). The CDR3 runs to 16 residues. CDR3: CAWSTKAGGGYNEQFF. CDR3 DNA sequence: TGTGCCTGGAGCACTAAAGCGGGAGGGGGGTACAATGAGCAGTTCTTC.

Ten or more counts support this clonotype. The chain recombines TRBV7-9 with TRBJ1-2, with D unresolved. Germline loops: CDR1 SEHNR, CDR2 FQNEAQ (reference sequence). The CDR3 is made up of 11 amino acids. V gave up 3 bases and J gave up 3 bases, with 2 bases separating them. The CDR3 DNA reads as TGTGCCAGCAGCTTTTACTATGGCTACACCTTC. As protein: CASSFYYGYTF.

This clonotype was picked up a small number of times. The chain links TRBV20-1 to TRBJ2-4; D remains unclear. Trimming stripped 3 bases from V and 3 bases from J, with 15 bases between. CDR1 DFQATT and CDR2 SNEGSKA come from the germline V gene (reference sequence). This CDR3 has 15 residues. This CDR3 reads CSASVQPGGKNIQYF. The CDR3 DNA reads TGCAGTGCTAGTGTGCAGCCGGGCGGCAAAAACATTCAGTACTTC.

This clonotype was seen more than once but under ten times. The chain uses TRBV10-3 and TRBJ1-2; possibly TRBD1 for D (5 bases). With 1 base removed from V and 2 bases from J, the gap between germline ends came to 20 bases. CDR3 size: 18 residues. Germline V lookup: CDR1 ENHRY, CDR2 SYGVKD. The CDR3 loop is CAISEFPGNLRTNYGYTF. The CDR3 nucleotides are TGTGCCATCAGTGAGTTCCCAGGGAATTTAAGGACGAACTATGGCTACACCTTC.